This T cell receptor beta chain was observed in a study of tumor-infiltrating lymphocytes in primary liver carcinoma. From roughly 21-30 mg of unsorted bulk tissue, DNA and RNA were co-extracted together. The V gene's germline CDR1 is MDHEN and CDR2 SYDVKM. This CDR3 has 14 residues. Using a constant-region primer together with ProtoScript II reverse transcriptase, TCR beta cDNA was made from roughly 520 ng of total RNA. Nested multiplex PCR, run for three rounds with slightly modified ARM-PCR, yielded TCR beta libraries. Running roughly 10 cycles apiece, the first two PCR rounds relied on TRBV1-TRBV30 forward primers together with a C-beta reverse primer. TCRdb passed the multiplex PCR reads through MiXCR, listing each CDR3 protein once. The sample consists of roughly 78,000 distinct CDR3 sequences, 71% of them appearing once. A remark on this clonotype: Its antigen is unknown. This may come from a read error, since a much larger clone is one base off.

Study-wide findings and caveats: Overlap between tumor regions exceeded overlap of tumor with adjacent tissue or blood.

Sequencing input: liver tumor tissue from sampling region 4. Subset: tumor region T4, right-lateral pole. This receptor was obtained from a woman aged 60-75 years with primary liver carcinoma and hepatitis B virus infection. The V and J genes are TRBV28 and TRBJ2-5, with no clear D. The CDR3 DNA reads TGTGCCGGCAGTAACCCGGGCAGTTTGGAGACCCAGTACTTC. It is translated as CAGSNPGSLETQYF. The full variable domain, its missing parts supplied by reference TRBV28 and TRBJ2-5, is DVKVTQSSRYLVKRTGEKVFLECVQDMDHENMFWYRQDPGLGLRLIYFSYDVKMKEKGDIPEGYSVSREKKERFSLILESASTNQTSMYLCAGSNPGSLETQYFGPGTRLLVL.